A single sample is the source of the 25 T cell receptor beta chains below, sequenced in a study of blood T cells in healthy people across ages. Through a sample-barcoded 5' primer and a J-beta primer mix, a second PCR was run for roughly 7 to 12 cycles. TCRdb re-derived calls from the 5' RACE reads in MiXCR, one entry per CDR3 protein. The table records some 1.5 million distinct CDR3 sequences, roughly 30% of them present only once. The sample was blood. The receptors originated from a woman aged 25 to 39 in good health.

This clonotype was recorded a few times. V usage is TRBV2 and J usage is TRBJ2-5; 8 bases agree with TRBD2. CDR1 is SNHLY, CDR2 FYNNEI, per germline. The CDR3 is 16 residues long. The junction had 11 bases not matched to a gene; V was cut back by 4 bases and J by 4 bases. The CDR3 nucleotides are TGTGCCAGCAGTGCACCGCGGGCGGGGGGCGCAGAGACCCAGTACTTC. Translation gives CASSAPRAGGAETQYF.

The chain joins TRBV20-1 to TRBJ2-7; 7 nucleotides match TRBD2. The germline V gene has CDR1 DFQATT and CDR2 SNEGSKA (reference sequence). The CDR3 sequence is 15 residues long. Trimming removed 5 bases from V and 5 bases from J; junction bases left unmatched: 15. CDR3 amino acids: CSAGGGAGDSNEQYF. CDR3 nucleotide sequence: TGCAGTGCTGGGGGGGGAGCAGGAGATAGTAACGAGCAGTACTTC.

In its sample, this clonotype was seen many times. This chain's CDR3 is CATLNPTTQETQYF. The CDR3, as DNA: TGTGCCACTTTGAACCCGACTACACAAGAGACCCAGTACTTC. V gene TRBV6-5 combines with J gene TRBJ2-5, with D possibly TRBD2 on 5 matching bases. V lost 10 bases and J 2 bases, leaving 17 bases between the germline ends. Germline V gene data show CDR1 as MNHEY and CDR2 as SVGAGI. This CDR3 comprises 14 residues.

This clonotype has a count of ten or more. This sequence joins TRBV10-3 and TRBJ2-3; possibly TRBD1 or TRBD2 for D (5 bases each). The germline V and J ends were trimmed by 3 bases and 0 bases, with 7 bases remaining between them. The germline CDR1 and CDR2 sequences are ENHRY and SYGVKD. This CDR3 contains 14 residues. The CDR3 loop is CAISEGESTDTQYF. DNA for the CDR3: TGTGCCATCAGTGAAGGGGAGAGCACAGATACGCAGTATTTT.

The chain links TRBV6-5 to TRBJ1-2; a possible D gene is TRBD1 (6 bases). Per the germline V gene, CDR1 is MNHEY and CDR2 is SVGAGI. Trimming pared 8 bases from V and 4 bases from J, leaving 23 bases between. The CDR3 has 16 amino acids. The CDR3 DNA sequence: TGTGCCAGCCGCGTGAAGGGGGGGTCTACGACCTATGGCTACACCTTC. This encodes CASRVKGGSTTYGYTF.

This clonotype was recorded many times. The chain employs TRBV7-2 and TRBJ2-1; D perhaps matches TRBD2 (6 bases). The CDR3 runs 16 residues. V dropped 1 base and J dropped 4 bases, with 14 bases sitting between them. Germline loops: CDR1 SGHTA, CDR2 FQGNSA. CDR3 amino acids: CASSLVIAADYNEQFF. CDR3 coding DNA: TGTGCCAGCAGCTTAGTAATAGCGGCAGATTACAATGAGCAGTTCTTC. Full variable domain (remainder filled in from reference TRBV7-2 and TRBJ2-1): GAGVSQSPSNKVTEKGKDVELRCDPISGHTALYWYRQSLGQGLEFLIYFQGNSAPDKSGLPSDRFSAERTGGSVSTLTIQRTQQEDSAVYLCASSLVIAADYNEQFFGPGTRLTVL.

This clonotype has more than one count but fewer than ten. The V call is TRBV20-1, the J call TRBJ1-4, with TRBD1 matching over 8 bases. CDR3 length: 13 amino acids. V gave up 6 bases and J gave up 7 bases; unmatched junction bases: 7. Germline assignment: CDR1 DFQATT and CDR2 SNEGSKA (reference sequence). Written as DNA, the CDR3 is TGCAGTGCGAGCAGGGGGCGTTTTGAAAAACTGTTTTTT. It translates to CSASRGRFEKLFF.

The chain joins TRBV7-9 to TRBJ2-3; tentatively, D is TRBD2 (6 bases). CDR3 length: 14 residues. In germline, CDR1 is SEHNR, CDR2 FQNEAQ (reference sequence). V lost 5 bases to trimming and J lost 2 bases, with 11 bases between them. The CDR3 nucleotides are TGTGCCAGCAGCGACGCGGGGATCACAGATACGCAGTATTTT. Amino acids: CASSDAGITDTQYF.

This clonotype was counted a few times. The genes are TRBV29-1 and TRBJ2-3, with unresolved D. The ends were cut back, 4 bases at V and 2 bases at J, with 13 bases in the middle. This CDR3 comprises 14 residues. Germline V gives CDR1 SQVTM, CDR2 ANQGSEA. DNA for the CDR3: TGCAGCGTTGGTTTCACTGGCGACACAGATACGCAGTATTTT. This encodes CSVGFTGDTDTQYF.

This clonotype has just a few counts. The chain carries TRBV25-1 and TRBJ2-2; 8 bases map to TRBD1. V lost 8 bases, J lost 4 bases, and 3 bases stayed unmatched. This CDR3 is 13 amino acids long. Germline V gives CDR1 MGHDK, CDR2 SYGVNS. The DNA of the CDR3 is TGTGCCAGCGGGGACAGGATCACCGGGGAGCTGTTTTTT. It translates to CASGDRITGELFF.

Remarks on this clonotype: The junction differs from germline at one of its ends, possibly a read error. The chain carries TRBV7-2 and TRBJ2-1, with TRBD2 identical over 7 bases. The CDR3 covers 15 residues. Germline-derived CDR1 and CDR2 are SGHTA and FQGNSA. CDR3 region: CASGLGLADYNEQFF. The CDR3 region has the DNA TGTGCCAGCGGCTTAGGCCTAGCGGACTACAATGAGCAGTTCTTC.

This clonotype was seen only a few times. A much larger clone is a single base away; this may be a read error. This chain connects TRBV6-4 to TRBJ2-1, with D maybe TRBD2 (5 bases). The end of the DNA fits TRBJ2-7 better, so the J call may be wrong. The CDR3 runs to 14 residues. CDR1 and CDR2 from the germline V gene are MRHNA and SNTAGT. The CDR3 sequence is CASRRGSSYNEQYF. The CDR3 DNA reads as TGTGCCAGCCGTCGGGGAAGCTCCTACAATGAGCAGTACTTC.

Many counts were recorded for this clonotype. The CDR3 loop is CSVEGTSGTPRETQYF. Here the CDR3 DNA reads TGCAGCGTTGAAGGGACTAGCGGGACGCCCCGGGAGACCCAGTACTTC. The rearrangement links TRBV29-1 to TRBJ2-5, with 12 bases lining up with TRBD2. V trimming: 1 base; J trimming: 5 bases; junction bases outside the gene matches: 8. The germline V gene encodes CDR1 SQVTM and CDR2 ANQGSEA. The CDR3 has 16 residues. The variable domain in full, with the rest retrieved from reference TRBV29-1 and TRBJ2-5, is SAVISQKPSRDICQRGTSLTIQCQVDSQVTMMFWYRQQPGQSLTLIATANQGSEATYESGFVIDKFPISRPNLTFSTLTVSNMSPEDSSIYLCSVEGTSGTPRETQYFGPGTRLLVL.

The chain combines TRBV20-1 with TRBJ2-7, with D perhaps TRBD2 (6 bases). Germline assignment: CDR1 DFQATT and CDR2 SNEGSKA (reference sequence). This CDR3 comprises 14 residues. V was cut by 3 bases and J by 4 bases, with 16 bases left in between. For the CDR3, the DNA is TGCAGTGCTAGGACGACTAGGCGGGATTACGAGCAGTACTTC. Its translation: CSARTTRRDYEQYF.

This clonotype was counted a few times. The V gene is TRBV25-1, the J gene TRBJ1-6; 11 nucleotides agree with TRBD1. Germline-derived CDR1 and CDR2 are MGHDK and SYGVNS. The CDR3 is 15 amino acids. The V gene end was trimmed by 1 base and the J gene end by 10 bases; junction bases not matched to a gene: 3. This chain's CDR3 is CASSELGQGDSPLHF. CDR3 DNA sequence: TGTGCCAGCAGTGAATTGGGACAGGGGGACTCACCCCTCCACTTT. The full variable domain, completed using reference TRBV25-1 and TRBJ1-6, is EADIYQTPRYLVIGTGKKITLECSQTMGHDKMYWYQQDPGMELHLIHYSYGVNSTEKGDLSSESTVSRIRTEHFPLTLESARPSHTSQYLCASSELGQGDSPLHFGNGTRLTVT.

The chain has TRBV25-1 and TRBJ1-4; D ambiguous. The V and J ends lost 9 bases and 8 bases respectively, with 10 bases between them. The CDR3 consists of 11 residues. Germline V gene lookup returns CDR1 MGHDK and CDR2 SYGVNS. The chain's CDR3 is CASEGREKLFF. The CDR3 DNA follows: TGTGCCAGTGAAGGGCGGGAAAAACTGTTTTTT.

This clonotype was observed a few times. The chain employs TRBV5-1 and TRBJ2-3, with TRBD2 identical over 9 bases. The CDR3 extends over 16 amino acids. Per germline, CDR1 SGHRS and CDR2 YFSETQ. J was trimmed by 1 base and V by 4 bases; bases with no gene match: 7. Written as DNA, the CDR3 is TGCGCCAGCAGCCCATTAGCGGGGGCCCGCACAGATACGCAGTATTTT. Encoded protein: CASSPLAGARTDTQYF.

Notes on this clonotype: A much larger clone sits a single nucleotide away, making a read error possible. This chain links TRBV10-3 with TRBJ2-3; 8 bases map to TRBD1. From germline, CDR1 is ENHRY and CDR2 SYGVKD. After removal of 4 bases from V and 3 bases from J, the junction contained 9 bases not matched to a gene. CDR3 size: 16 residues. This CDR3 is CAISGPDRDRTDTQYF. For the CDR3, the DNA is TGTGCCATCAGTGGGCCGGACAGGGATCGAACAGATACGCAGTATTTT.

This chain links TRBV5-1 with TRBJ1-2; 8 bases fit TRBD1. J gave up 2 bases and V 7 bases, and 10 bases lay outside the gene matches. Germline values: CDR1 SGHRS, CDR2 YFSETQ. The length of the CDR3 is 15 residues. The CDR3 coding sequence is TGCGCCAGCGCGACAGGGGACAACGCCAACTATGGCTACACCTTC. Residues: CASATGDNANYGYTF.

This clonotype occurred a few times. The chain combines TRBV5-1 with TRBJ2-5; D remains unclear. Trimming shortened V by 5 bases and J by 7 bases, and 24 bases separated the two germline ends. This CDR3 is 16 amino acids long. Germline CDR1 and CDR2: SGHRS and YFSETQ. The DNA of the CDR3 is TGCGCCAGCAGTAGTGGCCACAGCGCTCCCGATGGGACCCAGTACTTC. The encoded protein is CASSSGHSAPDGTQYF.

In its sample, this clonotype was seen a few times. The V call is TRBV5-1, the J call TRBJ1-6, with TRBD1 as a possible D gene (6 bases). The CDR3 is made up of 15 amino acids. CDR1 and CDR2 from the germline V gene are SGHRS and YFSETQ. V was clipped by 0 bases and J by 9 bases, with 13 bases between them. In DNA form, the CDR3 reads TGCGCCAGCAGCTTGGCCGTAGGGGGTTTTTCACCCCTCCACTTT. Protein sequence: CASSLAVGGFSPLHF. Filled out from reference TRBV5-1 and TRBJ1-6, the complete variable domain reads KAGVTQTPRYLIKTRGQQVTLSCSPISGHRSVSWYQQTPGQGLQFLFEYFSETQRNKGNFPGRFSGRQFSNSRSEMNVSTLELGDSALYLCASSLAVGGFSPLHFGNGTRLTVT.

This chain joins TRBV7-2 and TRBJ2-3; TRBD2 might be the D (5 bases). Trimming took off 2 bases at V and 9 bases at J, with 15 bases between the two ends. The CDR3 spans 14 residues. CDR1 is SGHTA, CDR2 FQGNSA, per germline. This chain's CDR3 is CASSLSPGVGTQYF. CDR3 nucleotide sequence: TGTGCCAGCAGCTTATCCCCCGGGGTAGGGACGCAGTATTTT.

This chain uses TRBV3-1 with TRBJ1-2; a possible D gene is TRBD1 (6 bases). From germline, CDR1 is LGHDT and CDR2 YNNKEL (reference sequence). CDR3 length: 11 amino acids. V lost 7 bases and J lost 8, with 11 bases in between. The CDR3 bases are TGTGCCAGCACGGGGGCGGAAGGCTACACCTTC. It specifies CASTGAEGYTF. The full variable domain, its missing parts supplied by reference TRBV3-1 and TRBJ1-2, is DTAVSQTPKYLVTQMGNDKSIKCEQNLGHDTMYWYKQDSKKFLKIMFSYNNKELIINETVPNRFSPKSPDKAHLNLHINSLELGDSAVYFCASTGAEGYTFGSGTRLTVV.

The DNA for the CDR3 is TGCAGTGGAAAGACTGGCGGGGGGGAAGAGACCCAGTACTTC. It encodes CSGKTGGGEETQYF. The rearrangement joins TRBV20-1 to TRBJ2-5; TRBD2 aligns across 9 bases. The length of the CDR3 is 14 residues. After removal of 7 bases from V and 3 bases from J, the junction contained 9 bases not matched to a gene. Per the germline V gene, CDR1 is DFQATT and CDR2 is SNEGSKA (reference sequence).

The rearrangement uses TRBV20-1 and TRBJ2-6; D unresolved. CDR1 DFQATT and CDR2 SNEGSKA come from the germline V gene (reference sequence). The CDR3 length is 19 residues. V lost 0 bases, J lost 0 bases, and 18 bases lay in between. CDR3 sequence (DNA): TGCAGTGCTAGAGATCCTCGGTTGGGGTGGGGCTCTGGGGCCAACGTCCTGACTTTC. Its protein product is CSARDPRLGWGSGANVLTF.